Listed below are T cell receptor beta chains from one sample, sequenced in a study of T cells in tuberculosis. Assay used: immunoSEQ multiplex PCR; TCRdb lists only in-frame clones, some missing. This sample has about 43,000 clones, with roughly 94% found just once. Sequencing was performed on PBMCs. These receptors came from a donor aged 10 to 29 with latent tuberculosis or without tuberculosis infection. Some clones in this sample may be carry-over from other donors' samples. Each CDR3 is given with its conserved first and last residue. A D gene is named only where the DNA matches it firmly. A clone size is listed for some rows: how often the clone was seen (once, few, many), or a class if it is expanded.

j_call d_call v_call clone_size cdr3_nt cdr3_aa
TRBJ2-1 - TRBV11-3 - TGTGCCAGCAGCCGCAGGGGGGAAAATGAGCAGTTCTTC CASSRRGENEQFF
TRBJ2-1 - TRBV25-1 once TGTGCCAGCAGTCGGACAGAAAATGAGCAGTTCTTC CASSRTENEQFF
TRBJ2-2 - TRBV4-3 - TGCGCCAGCAGCCAAGTAACCGAGGATACCGGGGAGCTGTTTTTT CASSQVTEDTGELFF
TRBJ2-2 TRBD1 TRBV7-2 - TGTGCCAGCAGCACTAGACAGGGAACAACCGGGGAGCTGTTTTTT CASSTRQGTTGELFF
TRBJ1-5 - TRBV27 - TGTGCCAGCAGTTTTAGTGGCAATCAGCCCCAGCATTTT CASSFSGNQPQHF
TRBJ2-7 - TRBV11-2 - TGTGCCAGCAGCCCCTGGGGGGAAGTCTACGAGCAGTACTTC CASSPWGEVYEQYF
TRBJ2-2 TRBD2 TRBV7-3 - TGTGCCAGCAGCTTAAGATCGGGGGGATTTGCGAACACCGGGGAGCTGTTTTTT CASSLRSGGFANTGELFF
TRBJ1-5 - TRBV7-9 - TGTGCCAGCAGCTATGAGACAGGTAGTAACAATCAGCCCCAGCATTTT CASSYETGSNNQPQHF
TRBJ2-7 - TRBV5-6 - TGTGCCAGCAGCTTGTCGGGACAAGAATACGAGCAGTACTTC CASSLSGQEYEQYF
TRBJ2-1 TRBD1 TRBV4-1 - TGCGCCAGCAGCCTATTTGTCCCGGGACAGGGGTCGAGGGGGGACAATGAGCAGTTCTTC CASSLFVPGQGSRGDNEQFF
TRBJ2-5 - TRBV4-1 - TGCGCCAGCAGCCGGTCACAGGGCCTCGCCGTCCAAGAGACCCAGTACTTC CASSRSQGLAVQETQYF
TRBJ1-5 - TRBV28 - TGTGCCAGCAGTTTTCCTCCGGGTTATAGCAATCAGCCCCAGCATTTT CASSFPPGYSNQPQHF
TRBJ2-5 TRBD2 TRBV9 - TGTGCCAGCAGTCCGGGACTAGCGGGAGTAGAGACCCAGTACTTC CASSPGLAGVETQYF
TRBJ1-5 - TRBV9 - TGTGCCAGCAGCGTAGGACAGGCGGTCAATCAGCCCCAGCATTTT CASSVGQAVNQPQHF
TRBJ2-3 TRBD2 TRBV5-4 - TGTGCCAGCAGCTCTGGACTAGCGGGGGTCACAGATACGCAGTATTTT CASSSGLAGVTDTQYF
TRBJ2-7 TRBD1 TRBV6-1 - TGTGCCAGCAGCCTCCGGGACAGCACCTACGAGCAGTACTTC CASSLRDSTYEQYF
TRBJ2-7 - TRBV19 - TGTGCCAGTAACCGAGGCGGGGAATCCTACGAGCAGTACTTC CASNRGGESYEQYF
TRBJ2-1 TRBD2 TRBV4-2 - TGTGCCAGCAGCCTTCTCCCGGGACTAGCGGGGGGAGACGATGCCTACAATGAGCAGTTCTTC CASSLLPGLAGGDDAYNEQFF
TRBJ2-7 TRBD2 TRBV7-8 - TGTGCCAGCAGCTTAATCGGTCGGGCGGGAGGTCTCTCCTACGAGCAGTACTTC CASSLIGRAGGLSYEQYF
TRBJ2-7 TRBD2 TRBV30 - TGTGCCTGGAGAAGCGGGGCCTACGAGCAGTACTTC CAWRSGAYEQYF